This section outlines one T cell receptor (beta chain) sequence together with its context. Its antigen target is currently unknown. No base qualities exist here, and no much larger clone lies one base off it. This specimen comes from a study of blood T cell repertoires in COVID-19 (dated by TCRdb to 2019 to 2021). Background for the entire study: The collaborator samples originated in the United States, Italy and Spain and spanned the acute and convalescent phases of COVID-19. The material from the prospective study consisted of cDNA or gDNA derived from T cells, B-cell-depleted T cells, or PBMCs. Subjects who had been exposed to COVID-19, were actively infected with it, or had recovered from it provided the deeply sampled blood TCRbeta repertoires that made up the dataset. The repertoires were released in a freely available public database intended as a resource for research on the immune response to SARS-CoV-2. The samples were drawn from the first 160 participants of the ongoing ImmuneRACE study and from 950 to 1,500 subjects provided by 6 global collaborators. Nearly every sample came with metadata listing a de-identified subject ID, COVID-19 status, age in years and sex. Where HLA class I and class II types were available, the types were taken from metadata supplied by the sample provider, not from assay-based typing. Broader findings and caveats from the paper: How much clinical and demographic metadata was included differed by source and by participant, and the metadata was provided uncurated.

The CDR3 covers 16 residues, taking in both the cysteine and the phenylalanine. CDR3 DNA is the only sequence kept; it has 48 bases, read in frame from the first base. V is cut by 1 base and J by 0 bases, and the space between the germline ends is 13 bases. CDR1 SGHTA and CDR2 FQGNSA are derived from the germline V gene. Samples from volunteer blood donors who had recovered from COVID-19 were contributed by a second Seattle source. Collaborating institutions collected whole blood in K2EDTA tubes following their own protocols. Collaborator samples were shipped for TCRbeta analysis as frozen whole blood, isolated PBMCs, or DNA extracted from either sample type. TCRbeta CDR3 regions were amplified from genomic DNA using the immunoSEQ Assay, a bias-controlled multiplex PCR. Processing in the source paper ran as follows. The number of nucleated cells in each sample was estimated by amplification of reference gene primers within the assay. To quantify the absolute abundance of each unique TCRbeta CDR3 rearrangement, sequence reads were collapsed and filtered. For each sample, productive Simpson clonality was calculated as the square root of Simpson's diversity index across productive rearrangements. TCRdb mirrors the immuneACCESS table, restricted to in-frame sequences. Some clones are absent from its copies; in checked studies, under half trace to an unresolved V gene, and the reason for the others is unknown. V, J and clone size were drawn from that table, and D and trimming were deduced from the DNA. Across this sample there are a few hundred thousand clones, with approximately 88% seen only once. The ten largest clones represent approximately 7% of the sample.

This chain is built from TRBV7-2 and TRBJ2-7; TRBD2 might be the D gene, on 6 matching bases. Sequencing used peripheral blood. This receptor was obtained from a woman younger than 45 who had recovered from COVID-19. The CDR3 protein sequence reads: CASSLVEGSLSYEQYF. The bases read TGTGCCAGCAGCTTAGTGGAGGGCTCCCTCTCCTACGAGCAGTACTTC.